This TCR beta chain was retrieved from a study of shared T cell receptors in the human thymus. This clone was found once. The V gene's germline CDR1 is ENHRY and CDR2 SYGVKD. With 8 bases clipped from V and 3 bases from J, the junction kept 6 bases outside the gene matches. There are 14 residues in the CDR3. Repertoires were generated with immunoSEQ multiplex PCR, while TCRdb's copy carries only in-frame clones and drops some. This sample yields hundreds of thousands of clones, of which 70% to 90% are seen a single time; roughly 0.0086% belongs to the top ten. These data were also filed under a second study, of human thymus T cells.

The receptor was derived from a boy younger than two with a congenital heart defect. V usage is TRBV10-3 and J usage is TRBJ2-3; TRBD2 matches at 9 bases. Specimen: thymocytes. The CDR3 sequence is CAIRAGGPTDTQYF. The CDR3 DNA is TGTGCCATCCGCGCGGGGGGGCCAACAGATACGCAGTATTTT.